This T cell receptor (beta chain) emerged from a study of tumor-infiltrating lymphocytes in primary liver carcinoma (dated by TCRdb to 2017 to 2019). The study in broad terms: The five patients, three men and two women aged 30 to 69 years, had hepatocellular carcinoma (four) or combined HCC and intrahepatic cholangiocarcinoma (one). Tumors of the five patients were stage T1-T3 N0M0 with maximum diameters of 4.2 to 10 cm. Roughly 3.65 to 8 million productive TCRbeta reads were obtained per sample, and no significant difference in read depth was found between tissue types. For each liver tumor, the study sampled five regions along with adjacent normal tissue and blood, and applied TCRbeta repertoire sequencing, expression microarrays and whole-exome sequencing. TCRbeta repertoire sequencing covered 35 specimens from 5 patients: about 25 tumor regions, 5 adjacent noncancerous liver tissues and 5 peripheral blood samples. Reproducibility between technical replicate repertoires was high, with correlation coefficients above 0.95 and mean shared-clone rates approximately 0.88. What the work shows at the level of the full study, not this receptor alone: Pairs of tumor regions showed greater repertoire overlap (mean 36%) than tumor-adjacent pairs (roughly 17%) or tumor-blood pairs (about 15%), which is consistent with antigen-driven expansion. Because sequencing covered only the TCR beta chain and unpaired alpha chains were not captured, true repertoire diversity is likely underestimated. Only a few patients were included in the study, and the authors note that the findings should be validated in a larger study. Comparison of CD4+ and CD8+ T cell repertoires was precluded by the use of bulk unsorted samples. Compared with blood, tumors had a significantly larger share of the repertoire taken up by the top 250 clones (p = 0.039).

A distance of 20 bases separates the germline ends of V and J, which lose 3 bases and 12 bases respectively. The germline V gene encodes CDR1 SQVTM and CDR2 ANQGSEA. From its cysteine to its phenylalanine, the CDR3 spans 14 amino acids. Just the 42-base CDR3 DNA is kept, in frame starting at base 1. Without any cell sorting, total RNA and DNA were extracted together from 20-30 mg of bulk tissue using the AllPrep DNA/RNA mini kit. Between late 2015 and March 2016, roughly five patients in China with histopathologically diagnosed primary liver carcinoma had their tumors surgically resected. At the time of sampling, the patients were treatment-naive and had chronic HBV infection. Fresh tumor and adjacent tissue pieces were bisected; one half was stored in RNAlater at -80°C, the other sent for histology. Starting from 450 to 500 ng total RNA, TCRbeta-specific cDNA was produced by reverse transcription with a constant-region primer and ProtoScript II reverse transcriptase. Three nested multiplex PCR rounds, following a slightly modified ARM-PCR procedure, were used to build the TCRbeta libraries. Each of the first two PCR rounds ran for approximately 10 cycles using multiplex TRBV1-TRBV30 forward primers together with a Cbeta reverse primer. Sample barcodes and Illumina adapters were attached in a final 25-cycle PCR using Deep VentR polymerase. Before sequencing, amplicons between 200 and 500 bp were purified from gel using a QIAquick gel extraction kit. The TCRbeta amplicons were sequenced with 250-bp paired-end reads on an Illumina HiSeq 2500. As for the original processing: Trimmomatic v0.33 was used to quality-trim the reads, and FLASH v1.2.11 was used to merge paired reads so that full CDR3 sequences could be recovered. V, D and J germline segments were assigned to the rearranged TCRbeta sequences by MiGEC v1.2.1b. Clonotype statistics and Shannon-Wiener diversity indices were computed with VDJtools v1.0.0. To reduce sampling bias, subsequent analyses other than the diversity analysis used only the 250 most abundant clonotypes in each sample. Clones were called with MiXCR by TCRdb after fastp trimmed the public reads at Q25, and only in-frame beta chains were retained. Every CDR3 protein is listed once, alongside the most common genes and DNA of its rows. These V and J calls rely on TCRdb rather than the paper's analysis. The table for this sample lists around 120,000 distinct CDR3 sequences; less than 75% of them were counted only once. Together, the top ten hold around 8.1% of the sample.

A note on this clonotype: Its antigen is currently not known. No much larger clone is present one base from it, and per-base qualities are unavailable.

Sequences were obtained from tumor-adjacent normal liver tissue. The clonotype originates from a woman between 55 and 75 years old with primary liver carcinoma and hepatitis B virus infection. The chain is encoded by TRBV29-1 joined to TRBJ2-2; no confident D gene assignment can be made. At the DNA level, the sequence is TGCAGCGTTGACGCTGGAATGGGATCCGAGAAGCTGTTTTTT. It specifies CSVDAGMGSEKLFF.